The 28 T cell receptor beta chains below come from one sample, sequenced in a study of blood T cell repertoires in COVID-19. Here immunoSEQ multiplex PCR was the method, and the copy in TCRdb shows in-frame clones only, minus some. This table has about 100,000 clones, approximately 86% appearing once. The sample comprised peripheral blood. The origin of the receptors is a man aged 50-59 years with active or convalescent COVID-19.

The chain recombines TRBV5-1 with TRBJ2-7, with 13 bases lining up with TRBD2. The CDR3 loop spans 15 amino acids. Unmatched junction bases numbered 3, after V lost 3 bases and J lost 3 bases. Germline V CDR1 and CDR2: SGHRS, YFSETQ. As DNA, the CDR3 is TGCGCCAGCAGCTACGGACTAGCGGGAGTCTACGAGCAGTACTTC. It translates to CASSYGLAGVYEQYF.

As for this clone: Other nucleotide sequences in the sample specify the same CDR3. Written as DNA, the CDR3 is TGTGCCAGCAGTTTCAGGGGGTCCGGGGAGCTGTTTTTT. Its protein product is CASSFRGSGELFF. The rearrangement joins TRBV12-3 or TRBV12-4 to TRBJ2-2; 7 bases align to TRBD1. There are 13 residues in the CDR3. With V trimmed by 3 bases and J by 6 bases, 1 base remained unmatched.

V usage is TRBV30 and J usage is TRBJ1-2; D uncertain. Trimming took off 8 bases at V and 6 bases at J, with 13 bases between the two ends. Germline CDR1 is GTSNPN and CDR2 is SVGIG (reference sequence). The CDR3 is made up of 11 amino acids. The CDR3 loop is CALTRYHGYTF. The CDR3 bases are TGTGCCCTTACGAGGTACCATGGCTACACCTTC.

The chain employs TRBV30 and TRBJ2-6; a weak D match, TRBD2 (6 bases). The CDR3 has 14 residues. V lost 2 bases, J lost 2 bases, and 7 bases lay in between. Germline V gene sequence: CDR1 GTSNPN, CDR2 SVGIG (reference sequence). CDR3 loop: CAWSSGAGANVLTF. The DNA for the CDR3 is TGTGCCTGGAGTTCGGGGGCTGGGGCCAACGTCCTGACTTTC.

This clone was detected only once. The rearrangement links TRBV5-6 to TRBJ1-4; D may be TRBD1 (5 bases). V was trimmed by 7 bases and J by 1 base, leaving 11 bases between them. The CDR3 totals 14 residues. The germline V gene has CDR1 SGHDT and CDR2 YYEEEE. CDR3 bases: TGTGCCAGCCGGGGGTGGGGAACTAATGAAAAACTGTTTTTT. It encodes CASRGWGTNEKLFF.

This sequence joins TRBV5-1 and TRBJ2-2; 8 nucleotides agree with TRBD2. The CDR3 has 16 amino acids. CDR1 is SGHRS and CDR2 is YFSETQ in the germline V gene. Trimming removed 0 bases from V and 1 base from J; junction bases left unmatched: 2. CDR3 amino acids: CASSLGLAQNTGELFF. CDR3 DNA sequence: TGCGCCAGCAGCTTGGGACTAGCGCAGAACACCGGGGAGCTGTTTTTT.

The rearrangement links TRBV2 to TRBJ2-5, with D possibly being TRBD2 (5 bases). This CDR3 is 12 amino acids long. Germline V gene sequence: CDR1 SNHLY, CDR2 FYNNEI. V lost 8 bases and J 4 bases, leaving 11 bases between the germline ends. The CDR3, as DNA: TGTGCCAGCCGACGTGGAGGAGAGACCCAGTACTTC. Translated, it gives CASRRGGETQYF. The whole variable domain, remainder taken from reference TRBV2 and TRBJ2-5, is EPEVTQTPSHQVTQMGQEVILRCVPISNHLYFYWYRQILGQKVEFLVSFYNNEISEKSEIFDDQFSVERPDGSNFTLKIRSTKLEDSAMYFCASRRGGETQYFGPGTRLLVL.

The chain employs TRBV19 and TRBJ2-7; 9 nucleotides align to TRBD1. Germline CDR1 LNHDA, CDR2 SQIVND (reference sequence). V was pared by 2 bases and J by 2 bases, with 4 bases of the junction left unmatched. This CDR3 comprises 15 residues. This CDR3 reads CASSILGQGAYEQYF. The DNA of the CDR3 is TGTGCCAGTAGTATACTGGGACAGGGTGCCTACGAGCAGTACTTC. Full variable domain (outside the CDR3, taken from reference TRBV19 and TRBJ2-7): DGGITQSPKYLFRKEGQNVTLSCEQNLNHDAMYWYRQDPGQGLRLIYYSQIVNDFQKGDIAEGYSVSREKKESFPLTVTSAQKNPTAFYLCASSILGQGAYEQYFGPGTRLTVT.

The gene calls are TRBV5-4 and TRBJ1-2; D is perhaps TRBD1 (5 bases). V lost 0 bases, J lost 5 bases, and 11 bases lay in between. The CDR3 extends over 14 amino acids. Germline loops: CDR1 SGHNT, CDR2 YYREEE (reference sequence). CDR3 nucleotides: TGTGCCAGCAGCTTGGGGGGCAGAGATTATGGCTACACCTTC. This codes for CASSLGGRDYGYTF.

The chain couples TRBV4-2 to TRBJ1-5, with no clear D. The CDR3 is 13 residues long. Per germline, CDR1 LGHNA and CDR2 YNFKEQ. The V end lost 0 bases, the J end lost 5 bases, and 5 bases lay between the germline ends. The CDR3 region is CASSQDGDQPQHF. CDR3 nucleotide sequence: TGTGCCAGCAGCCAAGACGGTGATCAGCCCCAGCATTTT.

The chain links TRBV18 to TRBJ1-1; D ambiguous. The CDR3 sequence is 12 residues long. The V and J ends lost 1 base and 11 bases respectively, with 11 bases between them. CDR1 is KGHSH and CDR2 is LQKENI in the germline V gene. DNA for the CDR3: TGTGCCAGCTCACCACAGGAGGGTAAGGCTTTCTTT. As protein: CASSPQEGKAFF.

The chain's CDR3 is CASSQGGRYNEQFF. CDR3 nucleotide sequence: TGTGCCAGTAGCCAAGGAGGGAGATACAATGAGCAGTTCTTC. The chain employs TRBV19 and TRBJ2-1, with a weak D call TRBD2 (6 bases). CDR1 and CDR2 (germline): LNHDA, SQIVND (reference sequence). Between the trimmed V and J ends, which lost 6 bases and 4 bases, there was a span of 13 bases. The CDR3 contains 14 residues.

The chain joins TRBV18 to TRBJ2-7, with 7 nucleotides matching TRBD2. The V segment lost 3 bases and the J segment 5 bases; nucleotides outside the gene matches: 4. The length of the CDR3 is 13 residues. The germline CDR1 and CDR2 sequences are KGHSH and LQKENI. CDR3 coding DNA: TGTGCCAGCTCACCCCAGAGCGGGAACGAGCAGTACTTC. Encoded protein: CASSPQSGNEQYF.

The V and J genes are TRBV11-3 and TRBJ2-1; a weak D match, TRBD2 (6 bases). Germline V gene data show CDR1 as SGHNT and CDR2 as YENEEA. The V end lost 5 bases, the J end lost 6 bases, and 17 bases lay between the germline ends. The CDR3 sequence is 15 residues long. The CDR3 loop reads CASSPGGPAANEQFF. Here the CDR3 DNA reads TGTGCCAGCAGCCCCGGAGGGCCCGCGGCCAATGAGCAGTTCTTC.

V usage is TRBV5-1 and J usage is TRBJ2-3, with 7 bases matching TRBD2. In germline, CDR1 is SGHRS, CDR2 YFSETQ. The CDR3 spans 14 residues. The trim removed 3 bases at V and 4 bases at J, leaving 5 bases unmatched. The CDR3 DNA follows: TGCGCCAGCAGCTGGGGACTAATCCCAGATACGCAGTATTTT. Amino acid sequence: CASSWGLIPDTQYF. The full variable domain, completed using reference TRBV5-1 and TRBJ2-3, is KAGVTQTPRYLIKTRGQQVTLSCSPISGHRSVSWYQQTPGQGLQFLFEYFSETQRNKGNFPGRFSGRQFSNSRSEMNVSTLELGDSALYLCASSWGLIPDTQYFGPGTRLTVL.

This clone appeared once. V and J are TRBV12-5 and TRBJ2-7, with 7 nucleotides matching TRBD1. This CDR3 region has 16 residues. The V segment lost 7 bases and the J segment 1 base; nucleotides outside the gene matches: 13. From germline, CDR1 is LGHNT and CDR2 FRNRAP. The CDR3 loop reads CASALDRRVESYEQYF. The CDR3 DNA reads TGTGCTAGTGCCTTGGACAGGAGAGTAGAGTCCTACGAGCAGTACTTC.

The chain links TRBV3-1 (or the pseudogene TRBV3-2) to TRBJ2-1; 12 positions match TRBD2. The V gene end was trimmed by 11 bases and the J gene end by 8 bases; junction bases not matched to a gene: 13. Looked up from germline, CDR1 is LGHDT and CDR2 is YNNKEL (reference sequence). The CDR3 extends over 15 amino acids. CDR3 in DNA: TGTGCCTCGAAGACTAGCGGGAGTAAGGGGGATGAGCAGTTCTTC. Translated, it gives CASKTSGSKGDEQFF.

This clone was observed once. This chain joins TRBV11-3 and TRBJ2-7; TRBD1 aligns across 8 bases. The CDR3 has 15 residues. The germline V gene has CDR1 SGHNT and CDR2 YENEEA. With 5 bases clipped from V and 2 bases from J, the junction kept 8 bases outside the gene matches. The CDR3 nucleotides read TGTGCCAGCAGCATAACCGGGACAGGACCCTACGAGCAGTACTTC. This encodes CASSITGTGPYEQYF. The full variable domain, in which reference TRBV11-3 and TRBJ2-7 provide the parts outside the CDR3, is EAGVVQSPRYKIIEKKQPVAFWCNPISGHNTLYWYLQNLGQGPELLIRYENEEAVDDSQLPKDRFSAERLKGVDSTLKIQPAELGDSAVYLCASSITGTGPYEQYFGPGTRLTVT.

The CDR3 sequence: CATSGGQGASKLFF. The DNA for the CDR3 is TGTGCCACCAGTGGGGGACAGGGGGCTTCAAAACTGTTTTTT. The chain employs TRBV24-1 and TRBJ1-4; 12 nucleotides line up with TRBD1. The CDR3 sequence is 14 residues long. Germline-derived CDR1 and CDR2 are KGHDR and SFDVKD. Trimming cost V 5 bases and J 10 bases; bases outside gene matches: 4.

The V gene is TRBV10-3, the J gene TRBJ2-6; 13 bases agree with TRBD2. The germline CDR1 and CDR2 sequences are ENHRY and SYGVKD. With V trimmed by 6 bases and J by 5 bases, 7 bases remained unmatched. This CDR3 is built from 17 residues. The CDR3 reads CAIRELAGGHRANVLTF. CDR3 nucleotide sequence: TGTGCCATCAGGGAACTAGCGGGAGGGCACCGGGCCAACGTCCTGACTTTC.

The chain is built from TRBV14 and TRBJ1-1, with TRBD1 as a possible D gene (6 bases). The germline V gene encodes CDR1 SGHDN and CDR2 FVKESK. The CDR3 runs 15 residues. Trimming removed 1 base at V and 4 bases at J, with 13 bases between. The CDR3 DNA reads as TGTGCCAGCAGCCAAGGGCGGGGGGCGCGCACTGAAGCTTTCTTT. Protein product: CASSQGRGARTEAFF.

This clone has only a few counts. The chain employs TRBV3-1 (or the pseudogene TRBV3-2) and TRBJ1-2; D unresolved. This CDR3 is built from 16 residues. Trimming left V 1 base short and J 1 base short, with 13 bases between. Germline V gene data show CDR1 as LGHDT and CDR2 as YNNKEL (reference sequence). The CDR3 DNA sequence: TGTGCCAGCAGCCAAGCCAATGGACGGGGTAACTATGGCTACACCTTC. Its protein product is CASSQANGRGNYGYTF.

The chain employs TRBV19 and TRBJ1-2; 7 bases line up with TRBD1. The CDR3 contains 14 residues. Germline V gene lookup returns CDR1 LNHDA and CDR2 SQIVND (reference sequence). V lost 7 bases to trimming and J lost 4 bases; unmatched junction nucleotides: 9. CDR3 in DNA: TGTGCCAGTACTAACCCGGCAGGGGGCTATGGCTACACCTTC. The encoded protein is CASTNPAGGYGYTF.

The gene calls are TRBV18 and TRBJ2-7; perhaps TRBD1 as D (5 bases). Trimming shortened V by 0 bases and J by 4 bases, and 13 bases separated the two germline ends. The germline gives CDR1 KGHSH, CDR2 LQKENI. The CDR3 spans 15 residues. The CDR3 nucleotides are TGTGCCAGCTCACCACCGAGTCAGGGTATTTACGAGCAGTACTTC. Its protein is CASSPPSQGIYEQYF.

The chain recombines TRBV2 with TRBJ2-3; D remains ambiguous. CDR3 length equals 12 residues. Trimming shortened V by 11 bases and J by 1 base, and 10 bases separated the two germline ends. Germline CDR1 and CDR2: SNHLY and FYNNEI. Here the CDR3 reads CAGDPGTDTQYF. The CDR3 coding sequence is TGTGCCGGAGATCCGGGCACAGATACGCAGTATTTT.

The rearrangement uses TRBV2 and TRBJ1-5, with 8 bases identical to TRBD1. This CDR3 region has 14 residues. With V trimmed by 5 bases and J by 1 base, 1 base remained unmatched. From germline, CDR1 is SNHLY and CDR2 FYNNEI. CDR3 coding DNA: TGTGCCAGCAGTAGACAGGGGAGCAATCAGCCCCAGCATTTT. Its protein product is CASSRQGSNQPQHF.

The rearrangement uses TRBV28 and TRBJ1-5; D might be TRBD1 (5 bases). Germline CDR1 MDHEN, CDR2 SYDVKM. The CDR3 consists of 14 residues. V was shortened by 3 bases and J by 6 bases, with 12 bases between the two germline ends. The CDR3 loop reads CASSLRGLGQPQHF. The CDR3 nucleotides are TGTGCCAGCAGTTTGCGGGGCCTTGGTCAGCCCCAGCATTTT.

The V and J genes are TRBV6-1 and TRBJ2-7, with D possibly being TRBD1 (5 bases). The ends were cut back, 4 bases at V and 9 bases at J, with 22 bases in the middle. The CDR3 is 15 amino acids. Germline-derived CDR1 and CDR2 are MNHNS and SASEGT. CDR3 region: CASSADIPRLYGQYF. CDR3 nucleotide sequence: TGTGCCAGCAGTGCGGACATCCCCCGGCTGTATGGGCAGTACTTC.